The clone carrying this T cell receptor beta chain came up many times. The CDR3 is 16 amino acids. The germline gives CDR1 SGHDT, CDR2 YYEEEE. The ends lost 7 bases at V and 3 bases at J; junction bases unmatched: 12. Profiling that covered TCR beta VDJ and CDR3 relied on genomic DNA as its template. MiXCR, run by TCRdb on the reads, gives a single entry per CDR3 protein. Here the sample spans some 150,000 distinct CDR3 sequences, roughly 49% being singletons. CD8+CD57+ cell expansion had been shown by flow cytometry in patients chosen for sequencing. This sample is drawn from a study of CD8+CD57+ T cells in acquired aplastic anemia.

The sample comprised sorted CD4+, CD8+, or CD8+CD57+ T cells (not recorded which) from PBMCs. This chain connects TRBV5-6 to TRBJ1-5, with 8 bases aligning to TRBD1. The TCR originated in a human donor with aplastic anemia. In DNA, the CDR3 is TGTGCCAGCGGAAGTATGACAGGGGACCTCAATCAGCCCCAGCATTTT. Its protein product is CASGSMTGDLNQPQHF. The full variable domain, in which reference TRBV5-6 and TRBJ1-5 provide the parts outside the CDR3, is DAGVTQSPTHLIKTRGQQVTLRCSPKSGHDTVSWYQQALGQGPQFIFQYYEEEERQRGNFPDRFSGHQFPNYSSELNVNALLLGDSALYLCASGSMTGDLNQPQHFGDGTRLSIL.